This TCR beta chain was recovered during a study of cytomegalovirus exposure and HLA in healthy donors. A single count supports this clone. V gave up 7 bases and J gave up 4 bases, with 17 bases separating them. The CDR3 has 13 amino acids. CDR1 GTSNPN and CDR2 SVGIG come from the germline V gene (reference sequence). PCR primers comprised 60 Vbeta and 13 Jbeta primers. The method was immunoSEQ multiplex PCR; TCRdb's version includes in-frame clones alone and lacks a portion of them. There are roughly 130,000 clones in the sample; around 77% occur only once, and approximately 1% lies in the top ten. V gene TRBV30 combines with J gene TRBJ2-7; no clear D gene. The TCR originated in a man aged 18 to 29 in good health and CMV-seronegative. Material: PBMCs. The DNA of the CDR3 is TGTGCCTACCTAGTCAGAGGAGCGTACGAGCAGTACTTC. Its protein product is CAYLVRGAYEQYF.